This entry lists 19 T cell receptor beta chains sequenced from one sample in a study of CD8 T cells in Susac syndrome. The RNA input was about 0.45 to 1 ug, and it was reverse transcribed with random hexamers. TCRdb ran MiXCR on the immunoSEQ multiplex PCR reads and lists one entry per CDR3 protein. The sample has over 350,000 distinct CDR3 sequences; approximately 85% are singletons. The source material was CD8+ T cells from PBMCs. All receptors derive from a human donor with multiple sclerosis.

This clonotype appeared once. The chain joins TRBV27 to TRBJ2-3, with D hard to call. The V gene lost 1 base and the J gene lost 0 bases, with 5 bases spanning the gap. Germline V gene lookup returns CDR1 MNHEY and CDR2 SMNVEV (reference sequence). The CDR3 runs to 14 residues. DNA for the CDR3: TGTGCCAGCAGTTTATGGCAGAGCACAGATACGCAGTATTTT. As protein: CASSLWQSTDTQYF.

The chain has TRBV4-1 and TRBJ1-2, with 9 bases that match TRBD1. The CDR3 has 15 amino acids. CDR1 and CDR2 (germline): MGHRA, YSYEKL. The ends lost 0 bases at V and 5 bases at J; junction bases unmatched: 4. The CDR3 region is CASSQEQGADYGYTF. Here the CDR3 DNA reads TGCGCCAGCAGCCAAGAACAGGGGGCGGATTATGGCTACACCTTC.

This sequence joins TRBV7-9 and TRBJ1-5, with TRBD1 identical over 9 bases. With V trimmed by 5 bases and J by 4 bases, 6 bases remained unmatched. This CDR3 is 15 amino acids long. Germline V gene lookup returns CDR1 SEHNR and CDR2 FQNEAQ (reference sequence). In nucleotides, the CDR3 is TGTGCCAGCAGCCCCTCCGGGACAGGGAATCAGCCCCAGCATTTT. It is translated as CASSPSGTGNQPQHF.

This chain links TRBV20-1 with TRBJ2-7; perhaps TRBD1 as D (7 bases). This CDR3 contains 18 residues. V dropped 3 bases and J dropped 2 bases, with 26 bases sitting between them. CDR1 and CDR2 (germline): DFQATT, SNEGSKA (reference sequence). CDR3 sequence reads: CSARDGLTGVGTAYEQYF. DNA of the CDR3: TGCAGTGCTAGGGACGGACTAACAGGGGTGGGAACCGCCTACGAGCAGTACTTC.

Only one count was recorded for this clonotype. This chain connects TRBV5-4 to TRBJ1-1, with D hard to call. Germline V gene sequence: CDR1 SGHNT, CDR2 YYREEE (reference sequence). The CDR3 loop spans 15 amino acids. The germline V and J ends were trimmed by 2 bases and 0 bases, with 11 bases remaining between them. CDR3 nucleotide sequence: TGTGCCAGCAGCTTTGTTAACAGCTTGAACACTGAAGCTTTCTTT. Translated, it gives CASSFVNSLNTEAFF.

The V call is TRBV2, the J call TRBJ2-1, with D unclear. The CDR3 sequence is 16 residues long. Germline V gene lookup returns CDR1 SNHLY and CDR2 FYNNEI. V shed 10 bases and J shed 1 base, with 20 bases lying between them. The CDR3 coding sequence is TGTGCCACCGCCGGCCCCGACGAGTGGTCCTACAATGAGCAGTTCTTC. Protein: CATAGPDEWSYNEQFF.

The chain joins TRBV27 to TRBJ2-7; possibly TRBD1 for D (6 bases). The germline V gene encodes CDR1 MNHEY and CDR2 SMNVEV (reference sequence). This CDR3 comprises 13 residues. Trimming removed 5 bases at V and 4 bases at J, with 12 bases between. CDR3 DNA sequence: TGTGCCAGCAGTCCCCAACAGGGTTACGAGCAGTACTTC. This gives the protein CASSPQQGYEQYF.

CDR3 in amino acids: CASSLAIKAKNIQYF. CDR3 sequence (DNA): TGTGCCAGCAGTCTAGCAATTAAAGCCAAAAACATTCAGTACTTC. This sequence joins TRBV6-6 and TRBJ2-4; tentatively, D is TRBD2 (5 bases). Germline loops: CDR1 MNHNY, CDR2 SVGAGI (reference sequence). V lost 5 bases and J lost 0, with 11 bases in between. CDR3 length: 15 amino acids.

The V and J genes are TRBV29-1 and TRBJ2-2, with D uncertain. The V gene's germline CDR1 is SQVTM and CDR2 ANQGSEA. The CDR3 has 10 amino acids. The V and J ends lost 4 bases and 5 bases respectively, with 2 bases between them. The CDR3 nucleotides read TGCAGCGTTGGGACCGGGGAGCTGTTTTTT. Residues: CSVGTGELFF.

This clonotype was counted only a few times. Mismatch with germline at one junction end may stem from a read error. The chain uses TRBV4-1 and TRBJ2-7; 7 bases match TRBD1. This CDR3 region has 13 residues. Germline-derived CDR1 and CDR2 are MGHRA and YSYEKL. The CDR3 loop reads CASSQGDSYEQYF. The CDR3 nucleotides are TGTGCCAGTAGTCAGGGGGATTCCTACGAGCAGTACTTC.

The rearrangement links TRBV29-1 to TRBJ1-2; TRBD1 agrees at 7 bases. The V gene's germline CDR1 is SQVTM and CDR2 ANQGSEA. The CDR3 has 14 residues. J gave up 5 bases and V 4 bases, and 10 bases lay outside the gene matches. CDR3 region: CSVVGESGGYGYTF. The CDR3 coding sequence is TGCAGCGTTGTGGGCGAATCAGGGGGATATGGCTACACCTTC.

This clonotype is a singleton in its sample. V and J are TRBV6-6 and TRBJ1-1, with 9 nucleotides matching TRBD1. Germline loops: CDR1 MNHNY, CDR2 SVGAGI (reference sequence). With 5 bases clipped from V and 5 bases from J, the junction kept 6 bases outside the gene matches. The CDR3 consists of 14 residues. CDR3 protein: CASSLWTGETEAFF. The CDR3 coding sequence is TGTGCCAGCAGTCTCTGGACAGGGGAGACTGAAGCTTTCTTT.

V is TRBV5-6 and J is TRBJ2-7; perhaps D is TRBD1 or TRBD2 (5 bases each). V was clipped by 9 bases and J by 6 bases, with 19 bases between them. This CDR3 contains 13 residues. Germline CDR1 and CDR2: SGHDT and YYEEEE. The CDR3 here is CATHRGHPGEQYF. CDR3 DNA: TGTGCCACCCACCGGGGCCACCCGGGCGAGCAGTACTTC.

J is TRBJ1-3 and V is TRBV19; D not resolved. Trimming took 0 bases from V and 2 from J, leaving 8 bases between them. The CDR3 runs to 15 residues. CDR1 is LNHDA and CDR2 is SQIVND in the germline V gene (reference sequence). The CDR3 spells CASSIESDPGNTIYF. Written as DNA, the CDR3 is TGTGCCAGTAGTATAGAAAGCGACCCTGGAAACACCATATATTTT.

The CDR3 region is CASSLAAEAFF. The CDR3 region has the DNA TGTGCCAGCAGTTTGGCTGCTGAAGCTTTCTTT. The rearrangement joins TRBV25-1 to TRBJ1-1; D gene ambiguous. Trimming stripped 5 bases from V and 6 bases from J, with 7 bases between. Germline lookup yields CDR1 MGHDK and CDR2 SYGVNS. CDR3 length: 11 amino acids.

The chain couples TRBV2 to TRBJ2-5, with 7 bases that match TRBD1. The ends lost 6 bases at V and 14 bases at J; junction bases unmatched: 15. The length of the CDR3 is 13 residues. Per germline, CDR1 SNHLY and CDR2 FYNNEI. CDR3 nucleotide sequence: TGTGCCAGCAGCCCAAGACAGGGCCCCGGTCTTTACTTC. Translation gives CASSPRQGPGLYF.

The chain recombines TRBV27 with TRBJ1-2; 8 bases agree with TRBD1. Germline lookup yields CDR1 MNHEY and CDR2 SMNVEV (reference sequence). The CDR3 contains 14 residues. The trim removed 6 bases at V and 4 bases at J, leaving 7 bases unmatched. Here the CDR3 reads CASRITGGGYGYTF. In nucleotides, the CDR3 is TGTGCCAGCAGAATTACAGGGGGGGGCTATGGCTACACCTTC.

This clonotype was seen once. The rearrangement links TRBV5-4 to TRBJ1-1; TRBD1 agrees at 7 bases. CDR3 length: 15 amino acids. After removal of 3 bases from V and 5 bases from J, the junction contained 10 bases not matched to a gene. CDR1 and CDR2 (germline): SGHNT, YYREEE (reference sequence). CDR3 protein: CASSYRGPMITEAFF. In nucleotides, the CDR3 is TGTGCCAGCAGCTACAGGGGCCCCATGATTACTGAAGCTTTCTTT.

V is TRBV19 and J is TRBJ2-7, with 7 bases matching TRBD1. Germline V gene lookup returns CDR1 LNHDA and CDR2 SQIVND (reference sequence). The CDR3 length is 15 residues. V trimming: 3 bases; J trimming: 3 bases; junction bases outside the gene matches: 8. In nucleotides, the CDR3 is TGTGCCAGTAGTATGTCCGTCGACAGGGACTACGAGCAGTACTTC. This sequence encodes CASSMSVDRDYEQYF.